This T cell receptor beta chain was profiled in a study of blood T cell repertoires in COVID-19. The wider study: The United States, Italy and Spain supplied acute and convalescent COVID-19 samples. Sources were T cells, B-cell-depleted T cells, or PBMCs; the material itself was cDNA or gDNA.

Germline CDR1 SGHRS, CDR2 YFSETQ. The trim removed 5 bases at V and 0 bases at J, leaving 7 bases unmatched. The CDR3 loop spans 16 amino acids. This clone was detected only a few times. In the source study's methods: By means of reference gene primer amplification, nucleated cell counts were estimated. Generated by immunoSEQ multiplex PCR, the TCRdb table keeps only in-frame clones and is missing some. D and trimming were read from the DNA, whereas the V and J calls and clone size are those reported in that table. This table holds around 180,000 clones, roughly 84% found once. Material: peripheral blood. The rearrangement links TRBV5-1 to TRBJ1-1, with 10 bases lining up with TRBD1. The clonotype was recovered from a woman of 80 years or more with acute or convalescent COVID-19. CDR3: CASSPRQGAMNTEAFF. In DNA form, the CDR3 reads TGCGCCAGCAGTCCCCGACAGGGGGCGATGAACACTGAAGCTTTCTTT.